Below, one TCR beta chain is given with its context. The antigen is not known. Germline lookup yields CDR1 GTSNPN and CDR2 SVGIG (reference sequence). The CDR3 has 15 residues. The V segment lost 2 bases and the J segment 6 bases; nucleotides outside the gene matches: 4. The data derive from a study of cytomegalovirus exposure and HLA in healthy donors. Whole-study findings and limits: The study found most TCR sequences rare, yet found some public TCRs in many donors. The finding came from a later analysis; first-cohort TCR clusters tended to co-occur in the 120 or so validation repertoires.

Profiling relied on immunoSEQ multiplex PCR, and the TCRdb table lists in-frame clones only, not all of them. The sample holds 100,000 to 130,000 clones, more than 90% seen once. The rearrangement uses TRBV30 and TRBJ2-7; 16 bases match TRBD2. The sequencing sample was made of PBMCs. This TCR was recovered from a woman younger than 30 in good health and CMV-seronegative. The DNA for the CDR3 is TGTGCCTGGAGTACGGGACTAGCGGGGGGGCGCGAGCAGTACTTC. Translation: CAWSTGLAGGREQYF.